The 5 T cell receptor beta chains below all came from one sample that was sequenced in a study of T cells in women clearing cervical HPV infection. Profiled with immunoSEQ multiplex PCR; TCRdb holds only in-frame clones, not every one. The listing records tens of thousands of clones. Specimen: blood buffy coat. Receptors were obtained from a woman aged 18 to 75 with a cervical HPV16 infection that either progressed to CIN3+ or cleared (not recorded which).

Note on this clone: The CDR3 end falls 3 residues outside the read, so it is completed with the germline J gene. The V and J genes are TRBV5-4 and TRBJ2-7, with a weak D call TRBD2 (6 bases). V was cut by 9 bases and J by 3 bases, with 13 bases left in between. The CDR3 is made up of 12 amino acids. Germline V lookup: CDR1 SGHNT, CDR2 YYREEE (reference sequence). The CDR3 DNA, read in part, is TGTGCCATTCCGGGGGATCGCTACGAG. This encodes CAIPGDRYE. The whole CDR3 protein is CAIPGDRYEQYF.

Worth noting for this clone: Sequencing ends 3 residues short of the CDR3 end; the germline J gene provides the rest. The genes are TRBV30 and TRBJ2-2; D is ambiguous. The CDR3 totals 10 residues. Germline-derived CDR1 and CDR2 are GTSNPN and SVGIG (reference sequence). CDR3 region: CAWSVQKLFF. CDR3 DNA, as far as it was read: TGTGCCTGGAGTGTCCAGAAG.

Comment on this clone: The read gets to within 3 residues of the CDR3 end, and the germline J gene fills in the rest. This sequence joins TRBV30 and TRBJ2-2, with D unresolved. Trimming took off 0 bases at V and 1 base at J, with 9 bases between the two ends. The CDR3 is 15 amino acids. Germline CDR1 reads GTSNPN; CDR2 reads SVGIG (reference sequence). The CDR3 spells CAWSVLQVNTGELFF. The part of the CDR3 DNA that was read is TGTGCCTGGAGTGTACTTCAGGTGAACACCGGGGAG.

Turning to this clone: Read sequence stops 3 residues before the CDR3 end, and the germline J gene provides the missing end. V usage is TRBV2 and J usage is TRBJ2-3; 7 nucleotides line up with TRBD1. The CDR3 length is 14 residues. Germline assignment: CDR1 SNHLY and CDR2 FYNNEI. V shed 4 bases and J 0 bases; nucleotides not matched to a gene: 1. The CDR3: CASSGDSSTDTQYF. The part of the CDR3 DNA that was read is TGTGCCAGCAGTGGGGACAGTAGCACAGATACG.

Details on this clone: A read error may account for a junction end that differs from germline. The read gets to within 3 residues of the CDR3 end, and the germline J gene fills in the rest. J is TRBJ1-3 and V is TRBV4-2, with D unresolved. The CDR3 is 12 amino acids. From germline, CDR1 is LGHNA and CDR2 YNFKEQ. Incomplete CDR3 DNA: TGTGCCAGCTCTAGTACTGGAAACACG. It is translated as CASSSTGNT. The complete CDR3 sequence is CASSSTGNTIYF.